This T cell receptor beta chain was profiled in a study of shared clonotypes between healthy human individuals. V lost 6 bases and J 5 bases, leaving 14 bases between the germline ends. Germline V CDR1 and CDR2: SGHRS, YFSETQ. CDR3 length: 13 amino acids. Authors' processing steps: Sequence data from immunoSEQ were junction-only and lacked quality scores; consequently, filtering differed. Sequencing used immunoSEQ multiplex PCR; TCRdb keeps in-frame clones, though not all of them. D and trimming come from the DNA, and the V and J calls and clone size come from that table. Here the sample spans approximately 1,000,000 clones, around three quarters being singletons.

Material for sequencing was memory CD4+ T cells from PBMCs. The subset is: CD45RA-negative fraction. The clonotype was recovered from a man aged 18-30 years in good health. Some clones in this sample may be carry-over from other donors' samples. This sequence joins TRBV5-1 and TRBJ1-1; D may be TRBD1 (6 bases). The CDR3 loop reads CASTRDRKTEAFF. CDR3 nucleotide sequence: TGCGCCAGCACCAGAGACAGGAAAACTGAAGCTTTCTTT.